Each of the 8 T cell receptor beta chains below was sequenced from the same sample in a study of blood T cells in healthy people across ages. The authors ran a second PCR of about 6 to 12 cycles using a sample-barcoded 5' primer and a J-beta primer mix. TCRdb re-called the 5' RACE reads with MiXCR, one entry per CDR3 protein. The repertoire has fewer than 2,000,000 distinct CDR3 sequences, about 35% of them found once; the top ten carry about 10%. Sequenced: blood. The receptors derive from a woman in her 30s in good health.

In this sample, this clonotype turned up many times. The genes are TRBV7-2 and TRBJ2-1, with 8 bases identical to TRBD2. Germline CDR1 is SGHTA and CDR2 is FQGNSA. Unmatched junction bases numbered 10, after V lost 3 bases and J lost 9 bases. The length of the CDR3 is 15 residues. CDR3: CASSLLLAAGGEQFF. CDR3 sequence (DNA): TGTGCCAGCAGCTTGTTACTAGCGGCCGGGGGTGAGCAGTTCTTC.

The chain joins TRBV5-4 to TRBJ2-1, with 9 positions matching TRBD2. This CDR3 has 16 residues. With 3 bases clipped from V and 7 bases from J, the junction kept 11 bases outside the gene matches. Germline CDR1 SGHNT, CDR2 YYREEE (reference sequence). CDR3 loop: CASSYRSGGSLNEQFF. In DNA, the CDR3 is TGTGCCAGCAGCTATAGGAGCGGGGGGTCGTTGAATGAGCAGTTCTTC.

The table lists this clonotype with a few counts. The chain recombines TRBV29-1 with TRBJ1-2; 7 nucleotides agree with TRBD1. This CDR3 is built from 15 residues. With V trimmed by 4 bases and J by 1 base, 9 bases remained unmatched. CDR1 is SQVTM and CDR2 is ANQGSEA in the germline V gene. In nucleotides, the CDR3 is TGCAGCGTTGCCGACGACAGGGACAATAACTATGGCTACACCTTC. It is translated as CSVADDRDNNYGYTF.

The sample holds many counts of this clonotype. The chain employs TRBV7-2 and TRBJ2-1; 9 bases align to TRBD1. The CDR3 covers 14 residues. CDR1 and CDR2 (germline): SGHTA, FQGNSA. V shed 6 bases and J 9 bases; nucleotides not matched to a gene: 9. The CDR3 region is CASSPQQGAVEQFF. The CDR3 nucleotides are TGTGCCAGCAGTCCTCAACAGGGGGCTGTTGAGCAGTTCTTC.

V gene TRBV7-2 combines with J gene TRBJ1-4; the D gene is possibly TRBD1 (5 bases). Trimming took 5 bases from V and 10 from J, leaving 20 bases between them. There are 15 residues in the CDR3. Germline loops: CDR1 SGHTA, CDR2 FQGNSA. The CDR3 is CASSPPGEGPGKLFF. The CDR3 nucleotides read TGTGCCAGCAGCCCCCCGGGGGAGGGCCCGGGAAAACTGTTTTTT.

The chain carries TRBV4-2 and TRBJ2-2; D gene unclear. CDR1 and CDR2 from the germline V gene are LGHNA and YNFKEQ. CDR3 length: 12 residues. Trimming removed 3 bases at V and 5 bases at J, with 4 bases between. CDR3 DNA: TGTGCCAGCAGCCATGGTACCGGGGAGCTGTTTTTT. This codes for CASSHGTGELFF.

This chain joins TRBV20-1 and TRBJ1-2; D call uncertain. The V gene lost 0 bases and the J gene lost 8 bases, with 16 bases spanning the gap. CDR3 length: 14 residues. Germline CDR1 and CDR2: DFQATT and SNEGSKA (reference sequence). CDR3 DNA sequence: TGCAGTGCTAGAGATAGCACCTCTGGTAGGGGCTACACCTTC. Its translation: CSARDSTSGRGYTF.

The J gene is TRBJ2-5, the V gene TRBV5-1; possibly TRBD1 for D (6 bases). Germline V lookup: CDR1 SGHRS, CDR2 YFSETQ. The CDR3 runs 14 residues. Trimming took off 3 bases at V and 11 bases at J, with 20 bases between the two ends. The CDR3, as DNA: TGCGCCAGCAGCTGGAGAAGGGGGACCGGGGAGCAGTACTTC. This encodes CASSWRRGTGEQYF.